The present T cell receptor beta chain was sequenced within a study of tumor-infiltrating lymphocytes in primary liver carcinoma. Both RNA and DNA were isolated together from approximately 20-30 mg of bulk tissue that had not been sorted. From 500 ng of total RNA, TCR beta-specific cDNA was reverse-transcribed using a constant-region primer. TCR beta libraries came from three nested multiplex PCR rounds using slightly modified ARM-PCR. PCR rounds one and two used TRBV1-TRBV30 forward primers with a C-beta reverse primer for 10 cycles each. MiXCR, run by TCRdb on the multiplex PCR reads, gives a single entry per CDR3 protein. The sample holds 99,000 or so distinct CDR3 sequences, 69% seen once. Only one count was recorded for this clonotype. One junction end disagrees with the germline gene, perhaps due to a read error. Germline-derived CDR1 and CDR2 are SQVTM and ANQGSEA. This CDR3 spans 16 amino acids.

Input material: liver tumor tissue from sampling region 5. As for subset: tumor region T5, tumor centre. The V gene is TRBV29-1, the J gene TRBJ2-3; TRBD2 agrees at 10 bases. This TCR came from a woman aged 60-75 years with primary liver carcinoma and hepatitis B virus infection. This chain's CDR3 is CSVNGTSVERRDTQYF. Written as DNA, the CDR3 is TGCAGCGTAAACGGGACTAGCGTAGAGAGGAGAGATACACAGTATTTT.